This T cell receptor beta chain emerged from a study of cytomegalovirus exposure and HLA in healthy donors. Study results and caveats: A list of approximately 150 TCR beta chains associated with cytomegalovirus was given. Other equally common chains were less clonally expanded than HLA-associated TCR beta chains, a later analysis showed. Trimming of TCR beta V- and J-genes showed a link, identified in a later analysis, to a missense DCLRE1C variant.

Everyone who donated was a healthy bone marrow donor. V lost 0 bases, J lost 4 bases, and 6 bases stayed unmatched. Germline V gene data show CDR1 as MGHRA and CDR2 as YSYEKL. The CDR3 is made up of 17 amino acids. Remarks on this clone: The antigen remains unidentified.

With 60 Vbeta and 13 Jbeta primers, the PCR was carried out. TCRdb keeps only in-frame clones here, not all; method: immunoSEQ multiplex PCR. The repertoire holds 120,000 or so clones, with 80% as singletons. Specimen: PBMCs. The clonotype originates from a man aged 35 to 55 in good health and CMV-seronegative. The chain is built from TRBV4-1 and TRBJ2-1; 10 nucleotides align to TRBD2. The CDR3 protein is CASSQEILAGVYNEQFF. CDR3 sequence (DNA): TGCGCCAGCAGCCAAGAAATCCTAGCGGGAGTTTACAATGAGCAGTTCTTC.